These T cell receptor beta chains were read from a single sample in a study of CD8 T cells in Susac syndrome. TCRdb ran MiXCR on the immunoSEQ multiplex PCR reads and lists one entry per CDR3 protein. Here the sample spans tens of thousands of distinct CDR3 sequences, over 90% being singletons. Sequencing was done on a sample of CD8+ T cells from PBMCs. These receptors originate from a human donor in good health. CDR3s include the opening cysteine and the closing phenylalanine or tryptophan. A D gene is named only where the DNA matches it firmly. Part of the rows lack a size; the others show once, few, many or a class for expanded clones.

v_gene	j_gene	abundance	len	d_gene	CDR3nt	CDR3aa
TRBV27	TRBJ1-2	once	13	NA	TGTGCCAGCAGTGGGGGGAGGCTGCATGGCTACACCTTC	CASSGGRLHGYTF
TRBV4-1	TRBJ2-5	NA	14	NA	TGCGCCAGCAGCCCCTCCGGCCCGTCGGAGACCCAGTACTTC	CASSPSGPSETQYF
TRBV5-4	TRBJ1-1	once	15	NA	TGTGCCAGCAGCTTGGGGACGAACCCTTTCACTGAAGCTTTCTTT	CASSLGTNPFTEAFF
TRBV9	TRBJ2-3	once	18	TRBD2	TGTGCCAGCAGCGTAGATTTCAAGCGGGGGGGCGGAGGAGATACGCAGTATTTT	CASSVDFKRGGGGDTQYF
TRBV9	TRBJ2-1	NA	15	TRBD2	TGTGCCAGCAGCCTAGGGACTAGCGGGAGCAATGAGCAGTTCTTC	CASSLGTSGSNEQFF
TRBV20-1	TRBJ2-5	NA	17	NA	TGCAGTGCTAGAGAGCTCCAGGCCAGGGCCTCCCAAGAGACCCAGTACTTC	CSARELQARASQETQYF
TRBV24-1	TRBJ2-1	NA	19	TRBD1	TGTGCCACCAGTGAGGGACAGCCTGCGCCTTTTAGCTCCTACAATGAGCAGTTCTTC	CATSEGQPAPFSSYNEQFF
TRBV27	TRBJ2-7	NA	13	TRBD2	TGTGCCAGCAGTTTCGGGAGGTTGTGGGAGCAGTACTTC	CASSFGRLWEQYF
TRBV7-9	TRBJ2-1	few	12	NA	TGTGCCAGCAGCTGGGGGGGCTATGAGCAGTTCTTC	CASSWGGYEQFF
TRBV27	TRBJ2-1	once	16	TRBD2	TGTGCCAGCAGTTCTTTTAGCGGGAGGGCCTCGGATGAGCAGTTCTTC	CASSSFSGRASDEQFF
TRBV29-1	TRBJ1-1	NA	16	TRBD1	TGCAGCGTTGAGGAGGTCTGGGGGACAGGGACTACTGAAGCTTTCTTT	CSVEEVWGTGTTEAFF
TRBV6-5	TRBJ2-1	NA	14	NA	TGTGCCAGCAGTTACTCGATCGGGGACAATGAGCAGTTCTTC	CASSYSIGDNEQFF
TRBV12-3/TRBV12-4	TRBJ1-2	NA	12	NA	TGTGCCAGCGGGAGAGGGCAGAATGGCTACACCTTC	CASGRGQNGYTF
TRBV12-3/TRBV12-4	TRBJ2-4	NA	16	NA	TGTGCCAGCAGCCCAGCTAGCGCCTACCCCAAAAACATTCAGTACTTC	CASSPASAYPKNIQYF
TRBV7-2	TRBJ1-2	NA	15	NA	TGTGCCAGCAGCTCCCGACAGGTTACTAACTATGGCTACACCTTC	CASSSRQVTNYGYTF
TRBV5-1	TRBJ1-1	NA	16	TRBD1	TGCGCCAGCAGCTTGGATTCGGGACAGATGAACACTGAAGCTTTCTTT	CASSLDSGQMNTEAFF
TRBV7-3	TRBJ1-1	few	14	NA	TGTGCCAGCAGCTTCCGGGGCCCTTCAACTGAAGCTTTCTTT	CASSFRGPSTEAFF
TRBV29-1	TRBJ1-5	once	14	NA	TGCAGCGTTGAAAAGCAGAAGCTCAATCAGCCCCAGCATTTT	CSVEKQKLNQPQHF
TRBV4-2	TRBJ1-1	once	14	NA	TGTGCCAGCAGCCAAGCACAGGATAACACTGAAGCTTTCTTT	CASSQAQDNTEAFF
TRBV27	TRBJ2-5	NA	12	NA	TGTGCCAGCAGTTTCTGGGGAGAGACCCAGTACTTC	CASSFWGETQYF
TRBV5-4	TRBJ2-7	NA	16	TRBD1	TGTGCCAGCAGCGGGGGACAGGGGATTGCGCGTTCCGAGCAGTACTTC	CASSGGQGIARSEQYF
TRBV7-9	TRBJ2-2	NA	19	TRBD2	TGTGCCAGCAGCCCCTGGACTAGCGGGAGAGATCATGGTGCCGGGGAGCTGTTTTTT	CASSPWTSGRDHGAGELFF
TRBV20-1	TRBJ2-5	NA	15	TRBD2	TGCAGTGCTAGGACTAGCGGGAGTTTGAAAGAGACCCAGTACTTC	CSARTSGSLKETQYF
TRBV28	TRBJ1-2	NA	11	NA	TGTGCCAGCAGTTTTCACGATGGCTACACCTTC	CASSFHDGYTF
TRBV6-5	TRBJ2-7	NA	12	NA	TGTGCCAGCAGTGGGGGCATATCAGAGCAGTACTTC	CASSGGISEQYF
TRBV7-9	TRBJ2-7	once	15	NA	TGTGCCAGCAGCTCCTTTCCCCTGGGGGTTTACGAGCAGTACTTC	CASSSFPLGVYEQYF
TRBV11-2	TRBJ2-3	NA	16	NA	TGTGCCAGCAGCACGACCGCTTCCCTAAGCACAGATACGCAGTATTTT	CASSTTASLSTDTQYF
TRBV15	TRBJ1-1	NA	13	NA	TGTGCCACCTGCGATGGGCCCAACACTGAAGCTTTCTTT	CATCDGPNTEAFF
TRBV9	TRBJ2-5	NA	17	TRBD2	TGTGCCAGCAGCGCCGGGACTAGCGGAGCCTTCCAAGAGACCCAGTACTTC	CASSAGTSGAFQETQYF
TRBV2	TRBJ2-2	NA	14	TRBD1	TGTGCCAGGGGACAGTCGAGAAACACCGGGGAGCTGTTTTTT	CARGQSRNTGELFF
TRBV13	TRBJ2-1	NA	15	TRBD1	TGTGCCAGCAGCCCTTCCGGACAGGGGAACAATGAGCAGTTCTTC	CASSPSGQGNNEQFF
TRBV5-1	TRBJ1-1	NA	17	TRBD1	TGCGCCAGCAGCTTTCACCGGGACAGGGGAATGAACACTGAAGCTTTCTTT	CASSFHRDRGMNTEAFF
TRBV7-9	TRBJ2-1	NA	16	TRBD2	TGTGCCAGCAGCCCAGCAGCGGGAGGGCCACAGAATGAGCAGTTCTTC	CASSPAAGGPQNEQFF
TRBV7-2	TRBJ2-7	NA	15	TRBD1	TGTGCCAGCAGCAACCTCGGACAGGTGGCCCCCGAGCAGTACTTC	CASSNLGQVAPEQYF
TRBV4-1	TRBJ1-2	NA	15	NA	TGCGCCAGCAGCCAAGAGAGGGTAGGGAACTATGGCTACACCTTC	CASSQERVGNYGYTF
TRBV5-1	TRBJ1-5	NA	15	NA	TGCGCCAGCAGCTTGTCGGGGGCACCCAATCAGCCCCAGCATTTT	CASSLSGAPNQPQHF
TRBV9	TRBJ2-2	NA	15	NA	TGTGCCAGCAGCTCCCCGGAGGGTCGGACCGGGGAGCTGTTTTTT	CASSSPEGRTGELFF
TRBV18	TRBJ2-3	NA	15	NA	TGTGCCAGCTCACTCTTCGAACTGCGCACAGATACGCAGTATTTT	CASSLFELRTDTQYF
TRBV11-2	TRBJ2-5	NA	16	NA	TGTGCCTGCGGGGAAGTTGCTAGCGAAATTCAAGAGACCCAGTACTTC	CACGEVASEIQETQYF
TRBV3-1	TRBJ2-1	NA	13	NA	TGTGCCAGCAGCCCCCTTCACAGGGGAGGGGAGTTCTTC	CASSPLHRGGEFF
TRBV7-9	TRBJ1-2	NA	14	NA	TGTGCCAGCAGCTTCCCGGGGAAGGACTATGGCTACACCTTC	CASSFPGKDYGYTF
TRBV4-3	TRBJ2-7	NA	15	TRBD1	TGCGCCAGCAGCCAAGGGACAGGATACTCCTACGAGCAGTACTTC	CASSQGTGYSYEQYF
TRBV29-1	TRBJ1-5	NA	14	NA	TGCAGCGTGCGGACTGGAAGTAACAATCAGCCCCAGCATTTT	CSVRTGSNNQPQHF
TRBV5-6	TRBJ2-4	NA	15	NA	TGTGCCAGCAGCCCTTGGGCCCTAGCCAAAAACATTCAGTACTTC	CASSPWALAKNIQYF
TRBV20-1	TRBJ2-5	NA	14	TRBD1	TGCAGTGCTAGAGCATACAGGGGTCAGGAGACCCAGTACTTC	CSARAYRGQETQYF
TRBV29-1	TRBJ1-1	few	12	NA	TGCAGCGTTGACCAGGGGAACACTGAAGCTTTCTTT	CSVDQGNTEAFF
TRBV27	TRBJ1-2	NA	14	NA	TGTGCCAGCAGTGAGGCTGAGTGGGGCTATGGCTACACCTTC	CASSEAEWGYGYTF
TRBV7-9	TRBJ2-5	NA	16	NA	TGTGCCAGCAGCTATATACCGACAGGTGGAAAAGAGACCCAGTACTTC	CASSYIPTGGKETQYF
TRBV10-2	TRBJ2-7	NA	15	NA	TGCGCCAGCAGTGAGTATGCGGGGACCAGTTACGAGCAGTACTTC	CASSEYAGTSYEQYF
TRBV30	TRBJ2-1	NA	11	TRBD2	TGTGCCTGGATGGCGGGAGATGAGCAGTTCTTC	CAWMAGDEQFF
TRBV6-5	TRBJ1-1	once	21	TRBD1	TGTGCCAGCAGTTACTCCTGGGGACAGGGCCTTGGGGCGATGATGAACACTGAAGCTTTCTTT	CASSYSWGQGLGAMMNTEAFF
TRBV15	TRBJ1-1	NA	15	NA	TGTGCCACCAGCCCCCCGACGGGTATGAACACTGAAGCTTTCTTT	CATSPPTGMNTEAFF
TRBV6-1	TRBJ1-6	NA	16	NA	TGTGCCAGCAGCCTCAAGCCCAACTCCTATAATTCACCCCTCCACTTT	CASSLKPNSYNSPLHF
TRBV13	TRBJ1-2	NA	14	NA	TGTGCCAGCAGCCTACCATCCGCCGGGCTAGGCTACACCTTC	CASSLPSAGLGYTF
TRBV7-3	TRBJ1-5	NA	13	NA	TGTGCCAGCAGCTTAAACTCAGGGGAGCCCCAGCATTTT	CASSLNSGEPQHF
TRBV2	TRBJ2-3	NA	14	NA	TGTGCCAGCAGTTCATTCATCTCCACAGATACGCAGTATTTT	CASSSFISTDTQYF
TRBV30	TRBJ2-1	once	14	TRBD1	TGTGCCTGGAGTCACAGGGGACCCTACAATGAGCAGTTCTTC	CAWSHRGPYNEQFF
TRBV6-2/TRBV6-3	TRBJ2-3	NA	16	TRBD2	TGTGCCAGCAGTCGAACCAGCGGGGGGGCCAAAGATACGCAGTATTTT	CASSRTSGGAKDTQYF
TRBV20-1	TRBJ2-3	NA	12	NA	TGCAGTGCTAGACAGAGCACAGATACGCAGTATTTT	CSARQSTDTQYF
TRBV7-9	TRBJ1-2	NA	14	NA	TGTGCCAGCAGCTTTCCCGCTCAAATCTATGGCTACACCTTC	CASSFPAQIYGYTF